This T cell receptor beta chain was sequenced for a study of cytomegalovirus exposure and HLA in healthy donors. The PCR was carried out with 60 Vbeta primers and 13 Jbeta primers. Data came from immunoSEQ multiplex PCR; TCRdb stores just in-frame clones and leaves some out. The sample has approximately 120,000 clones; roughly 66% are singletons. CDR3 length equals 14 residues. Germline V CDR1 and CDR2: MDHEN, SYDVKM. V lost 3 bases and J lost 12; bases outside the gene matches: 10. Material: PBMCs. The TCR originated in a man between 60 and 75 years old in good health and CMV-seropositive. The rearrangement joins TRBV28 to TRBJ1-4; 7 bases match TRBD1. The CDR3 protein is CASSFLRGRAELFF. The DNA for the CDR3 is TGTGCCAGCAGTTTTTTAAGGGGGCGAGCGGAACTGTTTTTT.